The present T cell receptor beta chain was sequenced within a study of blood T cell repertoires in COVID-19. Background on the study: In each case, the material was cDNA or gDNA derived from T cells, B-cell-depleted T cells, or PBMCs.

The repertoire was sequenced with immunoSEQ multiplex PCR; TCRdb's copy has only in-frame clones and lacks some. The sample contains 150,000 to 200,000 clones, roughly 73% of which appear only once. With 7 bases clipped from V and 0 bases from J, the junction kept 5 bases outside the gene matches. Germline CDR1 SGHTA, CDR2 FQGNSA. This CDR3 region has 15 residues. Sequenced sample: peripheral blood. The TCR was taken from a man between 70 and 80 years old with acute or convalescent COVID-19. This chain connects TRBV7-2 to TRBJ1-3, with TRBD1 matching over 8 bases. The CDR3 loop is CASTLGQGSGNTIYF. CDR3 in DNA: TGTGCCAGCACCCTCGGACAGGGCTCTGGAAACACCATATATTTT.